A selection of T cell receptor beta chains follows, all from one sample in a study of OX40 agonist ivuxolimab in advanced cancers. Libraries were prepared by immunoSEQ multiplex PCR; TCRdb keeps only in-frame clonotypes and omits some of them. The profile covers about 83,000 clones, with around nine tenths appearing a single time and 0.6% to 0.85% taken by the ten largest. The sequences come from CD4+ or CD8+ T cells sorted from blood, collected in a trial of the OX40 agonist ivuxolimab. All receptors come from an adult with an advanced solid tumor such as melanoma, head and neck, liver or kidney cancer. Both conserved end residues are part of each CDR3. Each record gives: V gene, J gene, clone size, D gene, CDR3 DNA, CDR3 protein. A D gene is named only where the DNA matches it firmly. A row's size may be missing; if present it is once, few, many or a size class.

>TRBV4-1|TRBJ2-5|-|TRBD2
TGCGCCAGCAGCCCCCGGACTAGCGGGGGGAAACAAGAGACCCAGTACTTC
CASSPRTSGGKQETQYF
>TRBV7-6|TRBJ2-1|-|TRBD2
TGTGCCAGCAGCAATGGGACTAGCGGGAGCCATGAGCAGTTCTTC
CASSNGTSGSHEQFF
>TRBV19|TRBJ1-5|few|-
TGTGCCAGTAGTATAAGGGGAGGGGCGGGTCAGCCCCAGCATTTT
CASSIRGGAGQPQHF
>TRBV19|TRBJ1-2|-|-
TGTGCCAGTAGTATAGGATCGGGGCTTGGCTACACCTTC
CASSIGSGLGYTF
>TRBV4-2|TRBJ1-3|-|-
TGTGCCAGCAGCCAATCCCACAGGGCTGGAAACACCATATATTTT
CASSQSHRAGNTIYF
>TRBV29-1|TRBJ1-2|few|TRBD1
TGCAGCGTTGTACAGGGGGCGGCGCATGGCTACACCTTC
CSVVQGAAHGYTF
>TRBV4-3|TRBJ1-1|-|-
TGCGCCAGCAGCCTTATGGCCGGGGGGGTGAACACTGAAGCTTTCTTT
CASSLMAGGVNTEAFF
>TRBV6-5|TRBJ1-2|-|-
TGTGCCAGCAGTTACTCGGGAGGGAGAAAGGTGGATGGCTACACCTTC
CASSYSGGRKVDGYTF
>TRBV20-1|TRBJ1-4|-|-
TGCAGTGCTAGGGGGAATGAAAAACTGTTTTTT
CSARGNEKLFF
>TRBV12-5|TRBJ2-3|-|TRBD2
TGTGCTAGTGGTTTGCGAGGACTAGCGGGAGATTTGCGCACAGATACGCAGTATTTT
CASGLRGLAGDLRTDTQYF
>TRBV7-8|TRBJ2-7|-|TRBD1
TGTGCCAGCAGCTTCACGGGACAGAGCTACGAGCAGTACTTC
CASSFTGQSYEQYF
>TRBV27|TRBJ2-3|-|-
TGTGCCAGCAGTTTTAATCTGGTCGGGAATACGCAGTATTTT
CASSFNLVGNTQYF
>TRBV27|TRBJ2-5|once|-
TGTGCCAGCAGCACCCCCACCGGGACTTGGGAGACCCAGTACTTC
CASSTPTGTWETQYF
>TRBV21-1|TRBJ2-5|-|-
TGTGCCAGCACCTTAGGGGGGTACCAAGAGACCCAGTACTTC
CASTLGGYQETQYF
>TRBV18|TRBJ2-1|-|-
TGTGCCAGCTCACGTGACCAGTACAATGAGCAGTTCTTC
CASSRDQYNEQFF
>TRBV28|TRBJ1-4|-|-
TGTGCCAGCAGTTTTCGGGGCTACGTTGAAAAACTGTTTTTT
CASSFRGYVEKLFF
>TRBV7-2|TRBJ2-5|once|-
TGTGCCAGCAGCTTAGCGGGGGTGGGCACCCTAGGAGAGACCCAGTACTTC
CASSLAGVGTLGETQYF
>TRBV19|TRBJ2-5|medium-sized|TRBD1
TGTGCCAGTACCGACTCCGGGACAGGGTTGCAGACCCAGTACTTC
CASTDSGTGLQTQYF
>TRBV30|TRBJ1-2|-|-
TGTGCCTGGAGTACCCCCTTCCTCAATGGCTACACCTTC
CAWSTPFLNGYTF
>TRBV6-5|TRBJ1-1|-|-
TGTGCCAGCAGCCGACAGGATTACACTGAAGCTTTCTTT
CASSRQDYTEAFF
>TRBV21-1|TRBJ2-7|-|-
TGTGCCAGCTGTGTGCGTTACTACGAGCAGTACTTC
CASCVRYYEQYF
>TRBV11-3|TRBJ2-1|few|TRBD2
TGTGCCAGCAGCCGCGGGAGAAGCCCCTACAATGAGCAGTTCTTC
CASSRGRSPYNEQFF
>TRBV9|TRBJ2-3|-|TRBD2
TGTGCCAGCAGCTCATCAGCGGGGGGGAGCACAGATACGCAGTATTTT
CASSSSAGGSTDTQYF
>TRBV5-6|TRBJ2-1|-|-
TGTGCCAGCAGCTTGGCCGGTACAGGACAGAGGGGTGAGGAGTTCTTC
CASSLAGTGQRGEEFF
>TRBV27|TRBJ1-1|-|-
TGTGCCAGCAGTCGCTTAGGTCGAACTGAAGCTTTCTTT
CASSRLGRTEAFF
>TRBV6-5|TRBJ1-3|-|-
TGTGCCAGCAGGAAGTCAGGGGCTGGAAACACCATATATTTT
CASRKSGAGNTIYF
>TRBV6-6|TRBJ1-5|-|-
TGTGCCAGCAGTCTTCCCGGAGATCAGCCCCAGCATTTT
CASSLPGDQPQHF
>TRBV5-1|TRBJ1-3|-|-
TGCGCCAGCAGCTTGCAGTTCGGGATTTCTGGAAACACCATATATTTT
CASSLQFGISGNTIYF
>TRBV11-2|TRBJ2-5|-|-
TGTGCCAGCAGCTCCTTGGCAAGAGAGACCCAGTACTTC
CASSSLARETQYF
>TRBV5-1|TRBJ1-2|-|TRBD1
TGCGCCAGCACCCAGGGCGGGACAGGGATTCGTGGCTACACCTTC
CASTQGGTGIRGYTF
>TRBV9|TRBJ2-7|-|TRBD1
TGTGCCAGCAGCTCCGGGACAGCGTACTCCTACGAGCAGTACTTC
CASSSGTAYSYEQYF
>TRBV7-9|TRBJ1-2|-|-
TGTGCCAGCAGCTTATCGGAGGGGCGCGGTCCAACTGGCTACACCTTC
CASSLSEGRGPTGYTF
>TRBV27|TRBJ2-6|-|TRBD2
TGTGCCAGCAGTTTTCGGGGGGTGACTGGGGCCAACGTCCTGACTTTC
CASSFRGVTGANVLTF
>TRBV5-1|TRBJ2-3|-|-
TGCGCCAGCAGCTTGGAGGGAAGGGCCACAGATACGCAGTATTTT
CASSLEGRATDTQYF
>TRBV11-2|TRBJ2-1|-|-
TGTGCCAGCAGCTTACTAGCTACGGAGCAGTTCTTC
CASSLLATEQFF
>TRBV6-1|TRBJ1-3|-|-
TGTGCCAGCAGTCAGGACTTAGGAAACACCATATATTTT
CASSQDLGNTIYF
>TRBV14|TRBJ2-2|-|-
TGTGCCAGCAGCCCCGGACAGAACACCGGGGAGCTGTTTTTT
CASSPGQNTGELFF
>TRBV6-6|TRBJ1-1|-|-
TGTGCCAGCAGCCCTACACACACTGAAGCTTTCTTT
CASSPTHTEAFF
>TRBV5-1|TRBJ2-1|-|TRBD2
TGCGCCAGCAGCTTGGGTCCTAGCGGGCCCTTCTTCAATGAGCAGTTCTTC
CASSLGPSGPFFNEQFF
>TRBV12-5|TRBJ2-1|-|TRBD2
TGTGCTAGTGGTTTTTTTGGGGGTAGCGGGGGCAGCTCCTACAATGAGCAGTTCTTC
CASGFFGGSGGSSYNEQFF
>TRBV19|TRBJ2-3|-|-
TGTGCCAGTAGAAGCCCGGGATCGGATACGCAGTATTTT
CASRSPGSDTQYF
>TRBV6-5|TRBJ1-5|-|TRBD1
TGTGCCAGCAGTGGCGACAGGGGGCGCAATCAGCCCCAGCATTTT
CASSGDRGRNQPQHF
>TRBV4-1|TRBJ2-1|-|TRBD1
TGCGCCAGCAGCCCCAGACAGGGCGGCAATGAGCAGTTCTTC
CASSPRQGGNEQFF
>TRBV2|TRBJ2-3|-|-
TGTGCCAGCAGAATTAACGAGGGAGAGGATACGCAGTATTTT
CASRINEGEDTQYF
>TRBV7-8|TRBJ2-2|-|-
TGTGCCAGCAGCTTTCGGGACGGCATGACCTTAAACACCGGGGAGCTGTTTTTT
CASSFRDGMTLNTGELFF
>TRBV4-2|TRBJ1-2|-|TRBD1
TGTGCCAGCAGCGGACAGGGAACTAACTATGGCTACACCTTC
CASSGQGTNYGYTF
>TRBV14|TRBJ2-3|-|-
TGTGCCAGCAGCCAAGGAGATACGCAGTATTTT
CASSQGDTQYF
>TRBV27|TRBJ1-2|once|TRBD1
TGTGCCAGCAGTTTACAGGGGGCCCCCAACTATGGCTACACCTTC
CASSLQGAPNYGYTF
>TRBV25-1|TRBJ2-7|-|TRBD1
TGTGCCAGCAGTGACCTCGACAGGGGAGACTACGAGCAGTACTTC
CASSDLDRGDYEQYF
>TRBV5-4|TRBJ2-3|-|TRBD2
TGTGCCAGCAGCTCTACCCTTGGACTAGCCGGGGTGGATACGCAGTATTTT
CASSSTLGLAGVDTQYF